These T cell receptor beta chains were read from a single sample in a study of T cells after yellow fever vaccination. MiXCR was run by TCRdb on the 5' RACE reads, yielding one entry per CDR3 protein. Seen here are some 240,000 distinct CDR3 sequences, approximately 3.8% observed once, and the top ten hold approximately 18%. Sequenced material: PBMCs, taken 15 days after the yellow fever booster vaccination. The receptors stem from a man between 18 and 29 years old who received the YFV17D yellow fever vaccine. The CDR3 runs from the conserved cysteine through the conserved F or W. D genes are given only for firm matches. Some rows mark clone size as missing; the rest say once, few, many or name a class of expanded clone.

>TRBJ1-5|TRBV12-3/TRBV12-4|many|.
TGTGCCAGCAGTTTAGCGCGGCAGGGGAGGGCGAATGAGCCCCAGCATTTT
CASSLARQGRANEPQHF
>TRBJ2-3|TRBV5-1|many|TRBD2
TGCGCCAGCAGCATACTAGCGGGGCCGACAGATACGCAGTATTTT
CASSILAGPTDTQYF
>TRBJ2-5|TRBV5-1|few|.
TGCGCCAGCACAGGGCAAGAGACCCAGTACTTC
CASTGQETQYF
>TRBJ2-1|TRBV5-1|many|.
TGCGCCAGCAGATCAGGGCCGTACAATGAGCAGTTCTTC
CASRSGPYNEQFF
>TRBJ2-6|TRBV7-9|many|.
TGTGCCAGCAGCTTAGTACCCTCTGGGGCCAACGTCCTGACTTTC
CASSLVPSGANVLTF
>TRBJ2-3|TRBV20-1|many|.
TGCAGTGCACCCAGGGAAAGCGATACGCAGTATTTT
CSAPRESDTQYF
>TRBJ1-4|TRBV4-3|many|.
TGCGCCAGCAGCCATTCCGTCCCGCAGACCCCGAGAAAACTGTTTTTT
CASSHSVPQTPRKLFF
>TRBJ2-7|TRBV12-3/TRBV12-4|.|TRBD1
TGTGCCAGCAGACGGACAGGCTTTAACGAGCAGTACTTC
CASRRTGFNEQYF
>TRBJ2-1|TRBV4-3|medium-sized|TRBD1
TGCGCCAGCAGCCAAGGGACAGGGGGCTACAATGAGCAGTTCTTC
CASSQGTGGYNEQFF
>TRBJ2-3|TRBV5-1|many|.
TGCGCCAGCGCCCCAGGGAGCACAGATACGCAGTATTTT
CASAPGSTDTQYF
>TRBJ2-5|TRBV7-9|many|TRBD1
TGTGCCAGCAGCTCACCCCCGGGGACAGGGGGCAAACCCCTCCAAGAGACCCAGTACTTC
CASSSPPGTGGKPLQETQYF
>TRBJ2-5|TRBV7-6|.|TRBD2
TGTGCCAGCAGCTTACTAGCGGGGGCGACGGAGACCCAGTACTTC
CASSLLAGATETQYF
>TRBJ1-2|TRBV7-9|.|.
TGTGCCAGCAGCTTACTTGGCAGTGGCTACACCTTC
CASSLLGSGYTF
>TRBJ2-3|TRBV12-3/TRBV12-4|many|.
TGTGCCAGCAGCTCCCCCAGGTCCTCAGGTACAGATACGCAGTATTTT
CASSSPRSSGTDTQYF
>TRBJ1-5|TRBV7-9|many|.
TGTGCCAGCTCACCTCCCGGTCACTGGGAGCCCCAGCATTTT
CASSPPGHWEPQHF
>TRBJ2-3|TRBV24-1|many|.
TGTGCCACCAGTGTTCCCGGGGTTGAAGATACGCAGTATTTT
CATSVPGVEDTQYF
>TRBJ2-5|TRBV19|many|.
TGTGCCACAACCCTCGGGGAGACCCAGTACTTC
CATTLGETQYF
>TRBJ1-1|TRBV4-1|many|.
TGCGCCAGCAAAGTGTTGGGGAACACTGAAGCTTTCTTT
CASKVLGNTEAFF
>TRBJ2-2|TRBV7-9|many|.
TGTGCCAGCAGCCTTGACGGACACACCGGGGAGCTGTTTTTT
CASSLDGHTGELFF
>TRBJ1-5|TRBV7-3|many|.
TGTGCCAGCAGCTTAATAGTATATGGGAGAGGGGGGAATCAGCCCCAGCATTTT
CASSLIVYGRGGNQPQHF
>TRBJ1-1|TRBV29-1|many|.
TGCAGCGTTGAACCGAAGGTCCAGGGTAGGGCTTTCTTT
CSVEPKVQGRAFF
>TRBJ1-6|TRBV24-1|many|.
TGTGCCACCAGTGAGGGGCTGAGACAGGTCTATTCACCCCTCCACTTT
CATSEGLRQVYSPLHF
>TRBJ2-3|TRBV18|few|.
TGTGCCAGCTCACCAGATCTAGGGGCAGATACGCAGTATTTT
CASSPDLGADTQYF
>TRBJ2-3|TRBV24-1|.|.
TGTGCCACCAGTGATGGCGTCTCGTCGGACTTT
CATSDGVSSDF
>TRBJ2-1|TRBV2|few|.
TGTGCCAGCACAAAGGACAGAAACAATGAGCAGTTCTTC
CASTKDRNNEQFF
>TRBJ2-5|TRBV11-2|many|.
TGTGCCAGCAGCTTAGGTCTGGTGGGGCAAGAGACCCAGTACTTC
CASSLGLVGQETQYF
>TRBJ2-3|TRBV5-1|many|.
TGCGCCAGCAGCATCCGGGAACAGACCCACTTCACAGATACGCAGTATTTT
CASSIREQTHFTDTQYF
>TRBJ1-1|TRBV3-1|many|.
TGTGCCAGCAGCCCTCTGAGGGGGGGGGGACTTAACACTGAAGCTTTCTTT
CASSPLRGGGLNTEAFF
>TRBJ1-1|TRBV18|many|.
TGTGCCAGCTCCTCCCAGGGACTGAACACTGAAGCTTTCTTT
CASSSQGLNTEAFF
>TRBJ2-5|TRBV7-9|many|TRBD2
TGTGCCAGCAGCCTCGGGACTAGCGGGGCCCAAGAGACCCAGTACTTC
CASSLGTSGAQETQYF
>TRBJ2-5|TRBV29-1|many|.
TGCAGCGCTCGCGGGGCGTTTCGGGAGACCCAGTACTTC
CSARGAFRETQYF
>TRBJ2-3|TRBV7-2|few|TRBD2
TGTGCCAGCAGCTTAGCCCGGACTAGGGGCACAGATACGCAGTATTTT
CASSLARTRGTDTQYF
>TRBJ2-7|TRBV25-1|many|.
TGTGCCAGCAGTGAACAAGTCGGAGAGCAGTACTTC
CASSEQVGEQYF
>TRBJ1-2|TRBV2|many|.
TGTGCCAGCACCGGGGGAGCGGAAGGCTACACCTTC
CASTGGAEGYTF
>TRBJ2-3|TRBV6-5|many|.
TGTGCCAGCAGTTATAGCCTAAGCACAGATACGCAGTATTTT
CASSYSLSTDTQYF
>TRBJ2-5|TRBV28|few|.
TGTGCCAGCAGTACCAATGCCAGGGGTGGAGAGACCCAGTACTTC
CASSTNARGGETQYF
>TRBJ2-1|TRBV29-1|many|.
TGCAGCGTTGAAGATCGGGTCATGATGAATGAGCAGTTCTTC
CSVEDRVMMNEQFF
>TRBJ1-4|TRBV27|.|TRBD1
TGTGCCAGCAGTTTAGGGACAGGGACCTTTAATGAAAAACTGTTTTTT
CASSLGTGTFNEKLFF
>TRBJ2-5|TRBV6-2/TRBV6-3|many|TRBD1
TGTGCCGCCAGAAACAGGGGCTGGGAGACCCAGTACTTC
CAARNRGWETQYF
>TRBJ2-1|TRBV10-3|many|TRBD2
TGTGCCATCAGTGAATTTGCGGGGGGGCATGACGGTGAGCAGTTCTTC
CAISEFAGGHDGEQFF
>TRBJ1-2|TRBV7-2|many|TRBD1
TGTGCCAGCAGCTTAGAGGGGGCAGGGGGCTATGGTGGCTACACCTTC
CASSLEGAGGYGGYTF
>TRBJ2-2|TRBV7-3|many|.
TGTGCCAGCAGCTTGGGGGTCCCCGGGGTAAACACCGGGGAGCTGTTTTTT
CASSLGVPGVNTGELFF
>TRBJ2-1|TRBV20-1|many|.
TGCAGCGGACTCCCGAGCTCCTACAATGAGCAGTTCTTC
CSGLPSSYNEQFF
>TRBJ2-3|TRBV29-1|many|.
TGCAGCGTTCGTGGCGGGGCCACAGATACGCAGTATTTT
CSVRGGATDTQYF
>TRBJ2-5|TRBV5-1|many|TRBD1
TGCGCCAGCAGCTTGCTCGGGACAGGGGCAGAGACCCAGTACTTC
CASSLLGTGAETQYF
>TRBJ2-2|TRBV7-6|many|TRBD2
TGTGCCAGCAGCTTTGGGGAGGGAATGAGGACCGGGGAGCTGTTTTTT
CASSFGEGMRTGELFF
>TRBJ2-3|TRBV14|few|.
TGTGCCAGCAGCTTCCCCAGGGGTAGCGGCACAGATACGCAGTATTTT
CASSFPRGSGTDTQYF
>TRBJ2-1|TRBV4-1|many|.
TGCGCCAGCAGCCAAGAAGGAGGCCCCCGGGGGCATGAGCAGTTCTTC
CASSQEGGPRGHEQFF
>TRBJ2-3|TRBV20-1|many|TRBD1
TGCAGTGCCAAGGCCGGACAGGGAGGAGATACGCAGTATTTT
CSAKAGQGGDTQYF
>TRBJ1-5|TRBV6-5|many|.
TGTGCCAGCAGCCGGAGGAGAACTAGTACTTACAATCAGCCCCAGCATTTT
CASSRRRTSTYNQPQHF